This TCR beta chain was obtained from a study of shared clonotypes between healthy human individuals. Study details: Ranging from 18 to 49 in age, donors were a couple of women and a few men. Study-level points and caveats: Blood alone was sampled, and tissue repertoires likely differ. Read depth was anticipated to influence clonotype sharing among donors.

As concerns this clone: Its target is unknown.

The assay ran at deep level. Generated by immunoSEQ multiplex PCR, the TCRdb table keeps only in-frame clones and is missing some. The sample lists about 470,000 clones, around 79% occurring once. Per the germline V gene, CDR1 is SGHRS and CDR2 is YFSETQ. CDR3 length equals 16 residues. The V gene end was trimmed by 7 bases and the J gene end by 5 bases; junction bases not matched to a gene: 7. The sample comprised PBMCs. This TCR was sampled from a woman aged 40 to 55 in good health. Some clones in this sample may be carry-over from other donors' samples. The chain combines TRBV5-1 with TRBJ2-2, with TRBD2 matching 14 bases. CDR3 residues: CASGDGLAGGTGELFF. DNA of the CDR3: TGCGCCAGCGGGGACGGACTAGCGGGAGGAACCGGGGAGCTGTTTTTT.